The source of this T cell receptor (beta chain) is a study of cytomegalovirus exposure and HLA in healthy donors. Broader study findings: Analysis was carried out at a later point, and it linked a missense DCLRE1C variant to TCR beta V- and J-gene trimming. Common viral pathogens seemed to be connected with several of the most significant clusters, according to a later analysis.

Primers included in the PCR were 60 Vbeta and 13 Jbeta primers. The data were produced by immunoSEQ multiplex PCR, yet TCRdb's version contains in-frame clones alone and is incomplete. The sample contains some 200,000 clones, about four fifths of which appear only once. Comments on this clone: Antigen specificity is unknown.

Germline trimming cut 3 bases from V and 0 bases from J; bases unmatched to any gene: 8. The germline V gene encodes CDR1 LGHNA and CDR2 YNFKEQ. The CDR3 runs 17 residues. The sample taken for sequencing was PBMCs. The receptor's source is a woman between 18 and 29 years old in good health and CMV-seronegative. The rearrangement uses TRBV4-2 and TRBJ2-1; 7 positions match TRBD2. The CDR3 sequence is CASSHPWGGPSYNEQFF. CDR3 coding DNA: TGTGCCAGCAGCCACCCCTGGGGAGGGCCCTCCTACAATGAGCAGTTCTTC.